Listed here are 15 T cell receptor beta chains from one sample, sequenced in a study of blood T cell repertoires in COVID-19. Libraries were prepared by immunoSEQ multiplex PCR; TCRdb keeps only in-frame clonotypes and omits some of them. The table records 200,000 to 300,000 clones, approximately 90% of them present only once. Sequencing was performed on peripheral blood. These TCRs come from a woman aged 25 to 39 with COVID-19, enrolled during active disease.

The chain carries TRBV19 and TRBJ1-5, with 8 bases aligning to TRBD1. V lost 3 bases, J lost 5 bases, and 9 bases stayed unmatched. CDR3 size: 16 residues. Germline CDR1 is LNHDA and CDR2 is SQIVND (reference sequence). CDR3 region: CASSMAAQGAYQPQHF. In nucleotides, the CDR3 is TGTGCCAGTAGTATGGCCGCGCAGGGGGCTTATCAGCCCCAGCATTTT.

The chain has TRBV29-1 and TRBJ2-2, with 9 nucleotides matching TRBD2. The CDR3 has 14 residues. Germline V gene data show CDR1 as SQVTM and CDR2 as ANQGSEA. J lost 4 bases, V lost 3 bases, and 3 bases had no gene match. As DNA, the CDR3 is TGCAGCGTTGAGGGACTAGCCCCCACCGGGGAGCTGTTTTTT. Protein product: CSVEGLAPTGELFF.

The chain carries TRBV5-6 and TRBJ1-2; D perhaps matches TRBD1 (5 bases). The CDR3 totals 14 residues. Germline V gene lookup returns CDR1 SGHDT and CDR2 YYEEEE. V was pared by 2 bases and J by 0 bases, with 8 bases between. This CDR3 reads CASSFSRANYGYTF. DNA of the CDR3: TGTGCCAGCAGCTTTTCCAGGGCTAACTATGGCTACACCTTC.

This chain links TRBV9 with TRBJ2-5, with D perhaps matching TRBD2 (5 bases). The germline CDR1 and CDR2 sequences are SGDLS and YYNGEE. V lost 4 bases and J 2 bases, leaving 12 bases between the germline ends. This CDR3 region has 14 residues. The CDR3 loop is CASSPTRGQETQYF. CDR3 in DNA: TGTGCCAGCAGCCCCACACGGGGTCAAGAGACCCAGTACTTC.

The rearrangement links TRBV29-1 to TRBJ2-6, with a weak D call TRBD1 (5 bases). This CDR3 is 13 amino acids long. Germline-derived CDR1 and CDR2 are SQVTM and ANQGSEA. The V end was cut by 7 bases, the J end by 1 base, with 8 bases between. The CDR3 region is CSARGSGANVLTF. DNA for the CDR3: TGCAGCGCTAGGGGTTCTGGGGCCAACGTCCTGACTTTC.

This clone was recorded a few times. The chain recombines TRBV6-1 with TRBJ2-7; 8 nucleotides agree with TRBD1. After removal of 3 bases from V and 6 bases from J, the junction contained 10 bases not matched to a gene. Looked up from germline, CDR1 is MNHNS and CDR2 is SASEGT. This CDR3 spans 15 amino acids. The CDR3 loop reads CASSEIGTGSTEQYF. CDR3 coding DNA: TGTGCCAGCAGTGAGATAGGGACAGGCTCTACCGAGCAGTACTTC.

For the CDR3, the DNA is TGTGCCAGTAAGAATCAGGGAATTGGCTACAATGAGCAGTTCTTC. This sequence encodes CASKNQGIGYNEQFF. The chain combines TRBV19 with TRBJ2-1, with TRBD1 as a possible D gene (5 bases). V lost 7 bases to trimming and J lost 3 bases, with 16 bases between them. CDR3 length: 15 amino acids. CDR1 and CDR2 (germline): LNHDA, SQIVND (reference sequence).

The chain combines TRBV5-8 with TRBJ1-4, with D unresolved. The CDR3 loop spans 16 amino acids. Germline CDR1 and CDR2: SGHTS and YDEGEE. Trimming cost V 4 bases and J 8 bases, with 21 bases left between them. CDR3 sequence reads: CASSPGLTSLGEKLFF. The CDR3, as DNA: TGTGCCAGCAGCCCAGGTCTCACATCCCTCGGAGAAAAACTGTTTTTT.

This clone was detected only once. The same CDR3 is also encoded by other DNA sequences in this sample. This rearrangement joins TRBV12-3 or TRBV12-4 to TRBJ2-7; weak D call: TRBD1 (6 bases). V was pared by 6 bases and J by 3 bases, with 9 bases between. There are 12 residues in the CDR3. CDR3 amino acids: CASSLQGYEQYF. CDR3 in DNA: TGTGCCAGCAGCCTACAGGGCTACGAGCAGTACTTC.

This chain joins TRBV7-2 and TRBJ1-6; no clear D gene. Germline V gene lookup returns CDR1 SGHTA and CDR2 FQGNSA. The V and J ends lost 1 base and 6 bases respectively, with 7 bases between them. This CDR3 comprises 14 residues. The CDR3 here is CASSLGFVNSPLHF. CDR3 nucleotide sequence: TGTGCCAGCAGCTTAGGTTTCGTTAATTCACCCCTCCACTTT.

The rearrangement joins TRBV18 to TRBJ2-7; 8 bases agree with TRBD2. CDR1 KGHSH and CDR2 LQKENI come from the germline V gene. Trimming at V came to 3 bases and at J to 3 bases, leaving 10 bases not matched to a gene. The CDR3 is 16 residues long. In DNA form, the CDR3 reads TGTGCCAGCTCACCTCGGGGGGGAGCGGGAGACTACGAGCAGTACGTC. This encodes CASSPRGGAGDYEQYV.

This chain joins TRBV10-3 and TRBJ1-5, with a weak D call TRBD1 (5 bases). The CDR3 runs 14 residues. From germline, CDR1 is ENHRY and CDR2 SYGVKD. V lost 1 base and J 6 bases, leaving 10 bases between the germline ends. This CDR3 is CAISEWGVAQPQHF. In DNA, the CDR3 is TGTGCCATCAGTGAGTGGGGGGTCGCTCAGCCCCAGCATTTT.

This clone has just a few counts. The chain has TRBV2 and TRBJ1-1; 8 positions agree with TRBD1. This CDR3 spans 13 amino acids. Per germline, CDR1 SNHLY and CDR2 FYNNEI. V lost 7 bases, J lost 5 bases, and 6 bases stayed unmatched. The CDR3 is CASTGQGSTEAFF. The CDR3 nucleotides read TGTGCCAGCACTGGACAGGGTAGTACTGAAGCTTTCTTT.

The chain recombines TRBV7-9 with TRBJ2-3; 8 nucleotides line up with TRBD1. CDR1 is SEHNR and CDR2 is FQNEAQ in the germline V gene (reference sequence). V was clipped by 5 bases and J by 4 bases; unmatched bases: 8. The CDR3 runs 15 residues. CDR3 coding DNA: TGTGCCAGCAGCCCCCGACAGGGGTCCCCAGATACGCAGTATTTT. Translating gives CASSPRQGSPDTQYF. The full variable domain, in which reference TRBV7-9 and TRBJ2-3 provide the parts outside the CDR3, is DTGVSQNPRHKITKRGQNVTFRCDPISEHNRLYWYRQTLGQGPEFLTYFQNEAQLEKSRLLSDRFSAERPKGSFSTLEIQRTEQGDSAMYLCASSPRQGSPDTQYFGPGTRLTVL.

This clone has more than one count but fewer than ten. J is TRBJ2-2 and V is TRBV6-5; D ambiguous. Trimming stripped 8 bases from V and 7 bases from J, with 11 bases between. Per the germline V gene, CDR1 is MNHEY and CDR2 is SVGAGI. The CDR3 has 12 residues. DNA for the CDR3: TGTGCCAGCTGGGTAGCAAACGGGGAGCTGTTTTTT. Its protein is CASWVANGELFF.